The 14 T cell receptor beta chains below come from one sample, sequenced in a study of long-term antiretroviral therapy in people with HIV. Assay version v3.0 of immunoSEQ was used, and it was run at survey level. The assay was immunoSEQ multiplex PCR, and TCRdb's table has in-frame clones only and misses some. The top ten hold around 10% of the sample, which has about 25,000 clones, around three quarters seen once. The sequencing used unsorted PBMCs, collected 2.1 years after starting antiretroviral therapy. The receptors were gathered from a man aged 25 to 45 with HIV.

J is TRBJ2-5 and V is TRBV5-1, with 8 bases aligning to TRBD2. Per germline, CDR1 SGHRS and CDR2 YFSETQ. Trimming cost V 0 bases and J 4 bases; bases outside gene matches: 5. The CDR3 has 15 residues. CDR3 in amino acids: CASSLAGTSVETQYF. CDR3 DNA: TGCGCCAGCAGCTTGGCCGGGACTAGTGTAGAGACCCAGTACTTC.

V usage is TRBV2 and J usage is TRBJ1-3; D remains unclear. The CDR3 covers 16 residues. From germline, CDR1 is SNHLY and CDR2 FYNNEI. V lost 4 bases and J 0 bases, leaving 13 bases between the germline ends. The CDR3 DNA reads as TGTGCCAGCAGTGCTGGTCGATCCTTCTCTGGAAACACCATATATTTT. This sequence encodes CASSAGRSFSGNTIYF.

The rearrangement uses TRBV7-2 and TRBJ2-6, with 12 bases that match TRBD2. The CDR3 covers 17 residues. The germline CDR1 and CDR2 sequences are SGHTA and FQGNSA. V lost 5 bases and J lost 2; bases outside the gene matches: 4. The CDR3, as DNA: TGTGCCAGCAGCCGGACTAGCGGGATGGCTGGGGCCAACGTCCTGACTTTC. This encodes CASSRTSGMAGANVLTF.

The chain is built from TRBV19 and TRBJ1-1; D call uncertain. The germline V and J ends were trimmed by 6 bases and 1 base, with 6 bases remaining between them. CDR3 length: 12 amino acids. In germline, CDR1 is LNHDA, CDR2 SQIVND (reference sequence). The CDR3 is CASRAGNTEAFF. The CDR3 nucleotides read TGTGCCAGTAGGGCGGGGAACACTGAAGCTTTCTTT.

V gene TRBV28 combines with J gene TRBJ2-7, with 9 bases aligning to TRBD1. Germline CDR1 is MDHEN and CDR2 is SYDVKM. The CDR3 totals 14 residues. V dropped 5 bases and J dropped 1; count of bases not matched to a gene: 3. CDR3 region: CASSPGTGSYEQYF. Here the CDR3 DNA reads TGTGCCAGCAGTCCCGGGACAGGGTCCTACGAGCAGTACTTC.

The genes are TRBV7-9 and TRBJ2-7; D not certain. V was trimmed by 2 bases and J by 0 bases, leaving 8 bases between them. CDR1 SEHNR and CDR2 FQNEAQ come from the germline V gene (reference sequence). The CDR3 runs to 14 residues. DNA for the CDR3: TGTGCCAGCAGCTTATCAAGGAGCTCCTACGAGCAGTACTTC. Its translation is CASSLSRSSYEQYF.

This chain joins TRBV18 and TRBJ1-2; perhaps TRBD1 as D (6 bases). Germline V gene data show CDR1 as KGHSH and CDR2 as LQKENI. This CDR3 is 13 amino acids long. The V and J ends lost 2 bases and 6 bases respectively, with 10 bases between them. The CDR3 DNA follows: TGTGCCAGCTCACCAGGACAGATCCATGGCTACACCTTC. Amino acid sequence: CASSPGQIHGYTF.

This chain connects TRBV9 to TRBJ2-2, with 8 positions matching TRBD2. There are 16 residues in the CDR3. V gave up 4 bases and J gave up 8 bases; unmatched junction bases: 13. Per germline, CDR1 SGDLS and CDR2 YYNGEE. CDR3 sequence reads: CASSPRREEGVGELFF. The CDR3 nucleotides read TGTGCCAGCAGCCCGAGGCGGGAGGAGGGGGTAGGGGAGCTGTTTTTT.

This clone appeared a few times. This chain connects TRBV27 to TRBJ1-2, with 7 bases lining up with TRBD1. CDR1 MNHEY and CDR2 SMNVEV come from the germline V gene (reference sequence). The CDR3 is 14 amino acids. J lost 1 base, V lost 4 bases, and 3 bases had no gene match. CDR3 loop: CASSSRGRNYGYTF. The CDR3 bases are TGTGCCAGCAGTTCGAGGGGGCGTAACTATGGCTACACCTTC.

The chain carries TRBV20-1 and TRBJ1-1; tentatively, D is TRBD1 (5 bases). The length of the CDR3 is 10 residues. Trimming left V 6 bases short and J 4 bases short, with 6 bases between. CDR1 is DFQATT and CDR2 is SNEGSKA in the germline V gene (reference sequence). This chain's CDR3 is CSAGTTEAFF. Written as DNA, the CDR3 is TGCAGTGCAGGGACCACTGAAGCTTTCTTT.

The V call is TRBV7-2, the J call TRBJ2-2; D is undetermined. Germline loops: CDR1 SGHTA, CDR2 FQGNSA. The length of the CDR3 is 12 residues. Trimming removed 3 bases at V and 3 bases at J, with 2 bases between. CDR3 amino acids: CASSFDTGELFF. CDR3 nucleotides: TGTGCCAGCAGCTTCGACACCGGGGAGCTGTTTTTT.

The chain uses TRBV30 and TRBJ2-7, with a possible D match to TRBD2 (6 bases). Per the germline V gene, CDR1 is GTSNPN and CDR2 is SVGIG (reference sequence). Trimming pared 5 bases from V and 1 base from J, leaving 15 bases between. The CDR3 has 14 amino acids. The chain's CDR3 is CAWGGMGNSYEQYF. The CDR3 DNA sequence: TGTGCCTGGGGAGGGATGGGGAATTCCTACGAGCAGTACTTC.

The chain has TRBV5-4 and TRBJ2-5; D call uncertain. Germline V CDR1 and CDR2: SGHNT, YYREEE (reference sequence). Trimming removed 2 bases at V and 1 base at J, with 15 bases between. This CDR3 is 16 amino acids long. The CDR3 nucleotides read TGTGCCAGCAGCTTCGTCGGAGCGACTCGCCAAGAGACCCAGTACTTC. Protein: CASSFVGATRQETQYF.

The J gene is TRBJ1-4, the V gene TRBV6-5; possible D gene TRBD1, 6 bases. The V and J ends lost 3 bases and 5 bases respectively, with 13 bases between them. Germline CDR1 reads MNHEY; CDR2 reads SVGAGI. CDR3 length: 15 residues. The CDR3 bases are TGTGCCAGCAGTTATGAACAGGGTAAAAATGAAAAACTGTTTTTT. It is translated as CASSYEQGKNEKLFF.